The 9 T cell receptor beta chains reported below all come from one sample, sequenced in a study of blood T cell repertoires in COVID-19. The method was immunoSEQ multiplex PCR; TCRdb's version includes in-frame clones alone and lacks a portion of them. The sample holds tens of thousands of clones, about nine tenths seen once. Sequenced: peripheral blood. All receptors come from a man aged 50 or older with active or convalescent COVID-19.

DNA for the CDR3: TGTGCCAGCAGCCAAGCTTCACAGGATCAGCCCCAGCATTTT. This gives the protein CASSQASQDQPQHF. This rearrangement joins TRBV3-1 (or the pseudogene TRBV3-2) to TRBJ1-5, with a weak D call TRBD1 (5 bases). CDR3 length: 14 amino acids. Trimming cost V 1 base and J 5 bases, with 9 bases left between them. CDR1 is LGHDT and CDR2 is YNNKEL in the germline V gene (reference sequence).

The chain is built from TRBV5-1 and TRBJ2-7; the match to TRBD2 covers 13 bases. Germline V lookup: CDR1 SGHRS, CDR2 YFSETQ. With 1 base clipped from V and 7 bases from J, the junction kept 17 bases outside the gene matches. The CDR3 sequence is 19 residues long. The CDR3 DNA sequence: TGCGCCAGCAGCTTGTGGCCTCTAAAACTAGCGGGAGGGCCACAGGAGCAGTACTTC. This translates into CASSLWPLKLAGGPQEQYF.

The V gene is TRBV12-3 or TRBV12-4, the J gene TRBJ1-3; D may be TRBD1 (5 bases). V was shortened by 8 bases and J by 0 bases, with 8 bases between the two germline ends. The CDR3 sequence is 13 residues long. CDR3 region: CASGDSSGNTIYF. The DNA for the CDR3 is TGTGCCAGCGGCGACAGCTCTGGAAACACCATATATTTT.

J is TRBJ2-3 and V is TRBV6-2 or TRBV6-3; 9 nucleotides align to TRBD2. CDR1 and CDR2 (germline): MNHEY, SVGEGT. V shed 5 bases and J 4 bases; nucleotides not matched to a gene: 13. The CDR3 length is 17 residues. The CDR3 nucleotides read TGTGCCAGCAGTGACCTCCCCGGGCGGGGGGGCGCAGATACGCAGTATTTT. Translation: CASSDLPGRGGADTQYF.

The chain uses TRBV27 and TRBJ2-1, with TRBD2 matching 9 bases. The CDR3 runs 16 residues. CDR1 is MNHEY, CDR2 SMNVEV, per germline (reference sequence). V gave up 2 bases and J gave up 6 bases; unmatched junction bases: 8. CDR3 sequence reads: CASSLHPTSGFNEQFF. DNA for the CDR3: TGTGCCAGCAGTTTACATCCTACTAGCGGGTTCAATGAGCAGTTCTTC.

The chain combines TRBV5-1 with TRBJ2-7; D is uncertain. Per germline, CDR1 SGHRS and CDR2 YFSETQ. V lost 0 bases and J lost 1, with 8 bases in between. The CDR3 sequence is 14 residues long. In nucleotides, the CDR3 is TGCGCCAGCAGCTTGGCTGCCAGGTCCTACGAGCAGTACTTC. Protein product: CASSLAARSYEQYF.

The sample holds a few counts of this clone. The chain employs TRBV4-1 and TRBJ2-1; D might be TRBD2 (6 bases). The CDR3 totals 17 residues. Germline lookup yields CDR1 MGHRA and CDR2 YSYEKL. The V and J ends lost 0 bases and 1 base respectively, with 13 bases between them. CDR3 sequence: CASSQDPLAGSYNEQFF. Here the CDR3 DNA reads TGCGCCAGCAGCCAAGATCCCTTGGCGGGATCCTACAATGAGCAGTTCTTC.

The chain combines TRBV5-5 with TRBJ2-1, with 9 bases aligning to TRBD2. Unmatched junction bases numbered 4, after V lost 3 bases and J lost 3 bases. From germline, CDR1 is SGHKS and CDR2 YYEKEE (reference sequence). The CDR3 spans 15 residues. CDR3 coding DNA: TGTGCCAGCAGCTCAGCGGGGGGAGGCTACAATGAGCAGTTCTTC. Its translation: CASSSAGGGYNEQFF. The full variable domain, its missing parts supplied by reference TRBV5-5 and TRBJ2-1, is DAGVTQSPTHLIKTRGQQVTLRCSPISGHKSVSWYQQVLGQGPQFIFQYYEKEERGRGNFPDRFSARQFPNYSSELNVNALLLGDSALYLCASSSAGGGYNEQFFGPGTRLTVL.

The sample holds one count of this clone. This chain links TRBV29-1 with TRBJ1-5; 8 bases are shared with TRBD1. The CDR3 is made up of 14 amino acids. Per the germline V gene, CDR1 is SQVTM and CDR2 is ANQGSEA. The J segment lost 1 base and the V segment lost 7 bases, leaving 6 bases of the junction unmatched. CDR3 DNA: TGCAGCGAACGAAGGACAGGGAGCAATCAGCCCCAGCATTTT. It encodes CSERRTGSNQPQHF.